This is a list of T cell receptor beta chains from one sample in a study of lymphopenia after photon versus proton radiotherapy. This table comes from immunoSEQ multiplex PCR, and its TCRdb copy is limited to in-frame clones, with some not included. The table includes roughly 18,000 clones, around four fifths detected once. The specimen was peripheral blood, collected from a patient treated with photon-based radiotherapy. These receptors all stem from a woman aged 45-59 years with pancreatic cancer. Both conserved end residues are part of each CDR3. Each record gives: J gene, D gene, V gene, CDR3 protein. A D gene is named only where the DNA matches it firmly.

j_call: TRBJ2-3
d_call: NA
v_call: TRBV29-1
cdr3_aa: CSGSQRGAQYF

j_call: TRBJ2-7
d_call: NA
v_call: TRBV30
cdr3_aa: CAWSGGQGVEQYF

j_call: TRBJ2-1
d_call: TRBD2
v_call: TRBV7-2
cdr3_aa: CASSWSGGPYNEQFF

j_call: TRBJ1-3
d_call: NA
v_call: TRBV7-2
cdr3_aa: CASSLPPYEGLGNTIYF

j_call: TRBJ1-1
d_call: NA
v_call: TRBV15
cdr3_aa: CATSRGRRGRVAEAFF

j_call: TRBJ2-7
d_call: NA
v_call: TRBV6-6
cdr3_aa: CASSLLDSYEQYF

j_call: NA
d_call: NA
v_call: TRBV18
cdr3_aa: CASSPYRFAYEQYF

j_call: TRBJ1-4
d_call: NA
v_call: TRBV11-2
cdr3_aa: CASSSSWTNEKLFF

j_call: TRBJ2-6
d_call: NA
v_call: TRBV23-1
cdr3_aa: CASSRAGLWLSGANVLTF

j_call: TRBJ1-3
d_call: NA
v_call: TRBV4-1
cdr3_aa: CASSSQLQGSGNTIYF

j_call: TRBJ2-7
d_call: TRBD2
v_call: TRBV5-6
cdr3_aa: CASSLLAGVNEQYF

j_call: TRBJ1-5
d_call: NA
v_call: TRBV7-2
cdr3_aa: CASSPRSTSNQPQHF

j_call: TRBJ2-1
d_call: TRBD2
v_call: TRBV30
cdr3_aa: CAWNPTSGRALNGQFF

j_call: TRBJ1-2
d_call: NA
v_call: TRBV10-3
cdr3_aa: CAISEGQSLRYTF

j_call: TRBJ1-1
d_call: TRBD1
v_call: TRBV6-1
cdr3_aa: CASSEVPGQGLMNTEAFF

j_call: TRBJ1-5
d_call: TRBD1
v_call: TRBV5-8
cdr3_aa: CASSRTGGLLNQPQHF

j_call: TRBJ2-7
d_call: TRBD1
v_call: TRBV6-5
cdr3_aa: CASRGTGTGFGEQYF

j_call: TRBJ2-2
d_call: TRBD2
v_call: TRBV13
cdr3_aa: CASSLETSGSVGELFF

j_call: TRBJ2-7
d_call: NA
v_call: TRBV27
cdr3_aa: CASSAGLDSYEQYF

j_call: TRBJ1-5
d_call: NA
v_call: TRBV19
cdr3_aa: CATKATGPNQPQHF

j_call: TRBJ2-3
d_call: NA
v_call: TRBV7-9
cdr3_aa: CASSLGLVTDTQYF

j_call: TRBJ1-4
d_call: NA
v_call: TRBV28
cdr3_aa: CASSRTGEREKLFF

j_call: TRBJ2-1
d_call: TRBD2
v_call: TRBV11-3
cdr3_aa: CASGSGGLAHNEQFF

j_call: TRBJ1-6
d_call: NA
v_call: TRBV10-3
cdr3_aa: CAISEQTGNSPLHF

j_call: TRBJ1-1
d_call: TRBD1
v_call: TRBV28
cdr3_aa: CASRLTGVGTEAFF

j_call: TRBJ2-1
d_call: NA
v_call: TRBV5-4
cdr3_aa: CASSLVGGDNEQFF

j_call: TRBJ2-7
d_call: NA
v_call: TRBV4-3
cdr3_aa: CASSPRWPLVDTSAGEQYF

j_call: TRBJ2-3
d_call: NA
v_call: TRBV30
cdr3_aa: CAWRMADTQYF

j_call: TRBJ1-4
d_call: TRBD1
v_call: TRBV25-1
cdr3_aa: CASSPTGVEKLFF

j_call: TRBJ2-7
d_call: NA
v_call: TRBV27
cdr3_aa: CASSLSPSPGYEQYF

j_call: TRBJ2-7
d_call: TRBD2
v_call: TRBV11-3
cdr3_aa: CASSSRWGLGSYEQYF

j_call: TRBJ2-5
d_call: NA
v_call: TRBV7-2
cdr3_aa: CASSALTRVRETQYF

j_call: TRBJ2-7
d_call: NA
v_call: TRBV6-5
cdr3_aa: CASSYSAGSYNEQYF

j_call: TRBJ2-7
d_call: NA
v_call: TRBV19
cdr3_aa: CASSFQTTYEQYF

j_call: TRBJ2-5
d_call: TRBD2
v_call: TRBV7-2
cdr3_aa: CASSSSLGTSGQETQYF

j_call: TRBJ2-6
d_call: NA
v_call: TRBV7-9
cdr3_aa: CASCFGGNSGANVLTF

j_call: TRBJ1-2
d_call: NA
v_call: TRBV5-6
cdr3_aa: CASSLAQTGGYGYTF

j_call: TRBJ1-2
d_call: NA
v_call: TRBV20-1
cdr3_aa: CSATGEGGYTF